This T cell receptor (beta chain) was captured in a study of blood T cell repertoires in COVID-19 (dated by TCRdb to between 2020 and 2021). Study-level background: Samples covering the acute and convalescent phases of COVID-19 were provided by collaborators in the United States, Italy and Spain. The prospective study material was composed of cDNA or gDNA derived from T cells, B-cell-depleted T cells, or PBMCs. Subjects who had been exposed to COVID-19, were actively infected with it, or had recovered from it provided the deeply sampled blood TCRbeta repertoires that made up the dataset. The repertoires were made available in a free public database intended to serve as a resource for research on the immune response to SARS-CoV-2. The samples were drawn from two sources: the first 160 participants of the ongoing ImmuneRACE study, and 1,200 or so subjects contributed by 6 global collaborators. A de-identified subject ID, COVID-19 status, age in years and sex were almost always included in the sample metadata. Where available, HLA class I and class II types were obtained from metadata supplied by the sample provider rather than from assay-based typing.

TCRbeta CDR3 regions were amplified from genomic DNA by means of the immunoSEQ Assay, a bias-controlled multiplex PCR. In the authors' own workflow: Nucleated cell counts per sample were estimated from amplification of reference gene primers within the assay. To quantify the absolute abundance of each unique TCRbeta CDR3 rearrangement, sequence reads were collapsed and filtered. For each sample, productive Simpson clonality was calculated as the square root of Simpson's diversity index across productive rearrangements. TCRdb's version of the immuneACCESS table is confined to in-frame rearrangements and falls short of the full clone set. An unresolved V gene accounts for under half of the shortfall where checked; the remainder is of unknown origin. The V and J calls and clone size are taken from that table; D and trimming were inferred from the DNA. This sample holds around 300,000 clones; 83% were observed only once. In total, the top ten clones hold over 9% of the sample.

Reading the germline V gene gives CDR1 SGHTA and CDR2 FQGNSA. The trim is 1 base for V and 8 bases for J, with a gap of 15 bases between the germline ends. There are 15 amino acids in the CDR3, from cysteine to phenylalanine inclusive. The retained sequence is limited to the CDR3, 45 bases, with the frame set at the first base. Samples from volunteer blood donors who had recovered from COVID-19 were contributed by a second Seattle source. Collaborating institutions collected whole blood in K2EDTA tubes following their own protocols. For TCRbeta analysis, collaborators shipped samples as frozen whole blood, isolated PBMCs, or DNA extracted from either of those sample types. The full study reports these points: Clinical and demographic metadata were provided uncurated, with the amount varying by source and participant.

With regard to this clone: Its specific antigen is unknown. No much larger clone exists at a distance of one base, and base qualities are not known.

Sequencing used peripheral blood. The V and J genes are TRBV7-2 and TRBJ2-4, and TRBD1 may be the D gene, going by 6 matching bases. The clonotype was recovered from a woman between 45 and 65 years old who had recovered from COVID-19. The CDR3 sequence is CASSLEAQGIYIQYF. The sequenced DNA is TGTGCCAGCAGCTTAGAGGCCCAGGGGATATACATTCAGTACTTC.